This T cell receptor (beta chain) was captured in a study of blood T cells in healthy people across ages. The V gene's germline CDR1 is MGHRA and CDR2 YSYEKL. CDR3 length: 21 residues. As for this clonotype: Its antigen is not identified. The junction departs from the called germline gene at one end, perhaps through a read error.

Findings of the study overall: PBMCs were not sorted, which prevented a conclusive comparison of naive versus antigen-experienced cells.

A minimum of 6 million PBMCs was isolated per sample. Next came a second PCR, run for roughly 7 to 12 cycles, which used a sample-barcoded 5' primer along with a J-beta primer mix. TCRdb re-called the 5' RACE reads through MiXCR, storing one row per CDR3 protein. The data hold about 1.4 million distinct CDR3 sequences, with 59% observed a single time. The rearrangement uses TRBV4-1 and TRBJ2-3, with 9 bases lining up with TRBD2. The clonotype was recovered from a man between 18 and 35 years old in good health. Specimen: blood. The CDR3 spells CASSQDPYLAGNPLPKDTQYF. The CDR3 nucleotides are TGCGCCAGTAGCCAAGACCCCTACCTAGCGGGGAATCCCCTGCCGAAAGATACGCAGTATTTT.